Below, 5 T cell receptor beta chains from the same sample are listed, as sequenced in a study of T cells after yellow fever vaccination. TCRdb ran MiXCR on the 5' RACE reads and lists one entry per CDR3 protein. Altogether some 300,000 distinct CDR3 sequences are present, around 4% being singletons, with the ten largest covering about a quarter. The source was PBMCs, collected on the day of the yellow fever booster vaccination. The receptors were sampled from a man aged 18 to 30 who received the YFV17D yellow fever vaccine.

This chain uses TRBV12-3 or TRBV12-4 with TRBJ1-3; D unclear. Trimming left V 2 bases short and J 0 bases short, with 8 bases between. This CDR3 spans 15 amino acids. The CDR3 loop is CASSLWGGSGNTIYF. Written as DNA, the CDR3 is TGTGCCAGCAGTTTATGGGGTGGCTCTGGAAACACCATATATTTT.

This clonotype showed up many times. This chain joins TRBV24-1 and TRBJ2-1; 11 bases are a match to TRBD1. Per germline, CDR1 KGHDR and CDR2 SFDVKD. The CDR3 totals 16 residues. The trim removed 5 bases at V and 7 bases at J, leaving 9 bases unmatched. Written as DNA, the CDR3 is TGTGCCACCAGTGCCGTGGACAGGGGGCGCAGAAATGAGCAGTTCTTC. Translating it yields CATSAVDRGRRNEQFF.

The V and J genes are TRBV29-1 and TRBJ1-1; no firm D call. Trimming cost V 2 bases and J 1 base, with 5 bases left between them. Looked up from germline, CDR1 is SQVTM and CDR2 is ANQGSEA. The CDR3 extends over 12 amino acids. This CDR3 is CSVERQNTEAFF. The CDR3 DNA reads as TGCAGCGTTGAACGGCAGAACACTGAAGCTTTCTTT.

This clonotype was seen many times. CDR3 sequence reads: CASMGGNWASNTEAFF. CDR3 in DNA: TGTGCCAGTATGGGGGGGAATTGGGCTTCGAACACTGAAGCTTTCTTT. V usage is TRBV19 and J usage is TRBJ1-1; possible D gene TRBD1, 5 bases. This CDR3 spans 16 amino acids. The germline CDR1 and CDR2 sequences are LNHDA and SQIVND (reference sequence). The V end was cut by 7 bases, the J end by 1 base, with 19 bases between.

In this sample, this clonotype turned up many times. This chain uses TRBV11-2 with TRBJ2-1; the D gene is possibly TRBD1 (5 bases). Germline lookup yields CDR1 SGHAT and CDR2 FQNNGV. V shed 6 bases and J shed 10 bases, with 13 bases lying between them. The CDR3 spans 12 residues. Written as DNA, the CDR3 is TGTGCCAGCAGACACCAGGGATACGAGCAGTTCTTC. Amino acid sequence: CASRHQGYEQFF.